This entry describes one T cell receptor (beta chain). This record belongs to a study of blood T cell repertoires in COVID-19. For the study at large: Sources were T cells, B-cell-depleted T cells, or PBMCs; the material itself was cDNA or gDNA.

Assay: immunoSEQ multiplex PCR; the TCRdb copy retains only in-frame clones and omits some. This table holds about 190,000 clones, under 80% found once. The CDR3 is 14 amino acids. Trimming removed 3 bases at V and 4 bases at J, with 10 bases between. The V gene's germline CDR1 is SGHTA and CDR2 FQGNSA. The chain joins TRBV7-2 to TRBJ1-3; D is undetermined. This sequence originates from a woman between 50 and 59 years old with acute or convalescent COVID-19. What was sequenced was peripheral blood. CDR3 in DNA: TGTGCCAGCAGCTTTCGGCCGGAGGGAAACACCATATATTTT. Translation gives CASSFRPEGNTIYF.